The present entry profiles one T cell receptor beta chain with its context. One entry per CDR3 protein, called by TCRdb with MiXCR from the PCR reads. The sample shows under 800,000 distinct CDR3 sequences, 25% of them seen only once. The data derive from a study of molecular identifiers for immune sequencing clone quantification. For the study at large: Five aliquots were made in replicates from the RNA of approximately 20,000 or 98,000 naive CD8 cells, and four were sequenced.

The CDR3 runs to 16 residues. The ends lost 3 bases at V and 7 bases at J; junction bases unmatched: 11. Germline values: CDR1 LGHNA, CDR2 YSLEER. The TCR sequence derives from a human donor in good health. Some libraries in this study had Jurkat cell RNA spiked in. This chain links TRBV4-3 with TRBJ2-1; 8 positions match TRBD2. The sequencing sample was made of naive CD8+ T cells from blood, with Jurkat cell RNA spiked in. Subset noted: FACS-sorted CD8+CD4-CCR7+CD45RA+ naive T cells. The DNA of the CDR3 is TGCGCCAGCAGCCAGGCCGGACTAGCCACTGGGAATGAGCAGTTCTTC. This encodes CASSQAGLATGNEQFF.